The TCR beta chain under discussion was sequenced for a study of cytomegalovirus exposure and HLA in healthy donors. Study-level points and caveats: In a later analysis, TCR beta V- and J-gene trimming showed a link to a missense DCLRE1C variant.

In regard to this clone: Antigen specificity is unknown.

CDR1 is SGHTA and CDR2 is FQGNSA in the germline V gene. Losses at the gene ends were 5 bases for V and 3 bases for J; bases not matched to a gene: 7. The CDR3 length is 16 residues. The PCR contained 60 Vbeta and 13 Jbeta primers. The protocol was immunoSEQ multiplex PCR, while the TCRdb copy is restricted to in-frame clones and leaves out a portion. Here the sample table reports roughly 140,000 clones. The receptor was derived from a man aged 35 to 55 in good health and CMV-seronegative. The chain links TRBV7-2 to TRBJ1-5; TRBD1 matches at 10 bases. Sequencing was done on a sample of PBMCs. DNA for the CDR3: TGTGCCAGCAGCCCAGGACAGGGGGGTATCAATCAGCCCCAGCATTTT. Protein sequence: CASSPGQGGINQPQHF.